Each of the 26 T cell receptor beta chains below was sequenced from the same sample in a study of blood T cell repertoires in COVID-19. The repertoire was sequenced with immunoSEQ multiplex PCR; TCRdb's copy has only in-frame clones and lacks some. The sample lists approximately 160,000 clones, approximately 81% occurring once. Material for sequencing was PBMCs or T cells enriched from blood (not recorded which). These receptors were collected from a woman in her forties or fifties who had recovered from COVID-19.

The CDR3 DNA is TGTGCCAGCAGTCTCAGGACAGTGAAGGCCGGGGAGCTGTTTTTT. As protein: CASSLRTVKAGELFF. The chain recombines TRBV28 with TRBJ2-2; D is perhaps TRBD1 (6 bases). CDR3 length equals 15 residues. In germline, CDR1 is MDHEN, CDR2 SYDVKM. Deletions cut 5 bases from V and 6 bases from J, with 16 bases between.

Only a few counts were recorded for this clone. This rearrangement joins TRBV7-9 to TRBJ1-1, with D uncertain. V shed 4 bases and J shed 0 bases, with 6 bases lying between them. CDR1 is SEHNR and CDR2 is FQNEAQ in the germline V gene (reference sequence). The CDR3 consists of 13 residues. The chain's CDR3 is CASSSRVNTEAFF. Here the CDR3 DNA reads TGTGCCAGCAGCTCTAGAGTGAACACTGAAGCTTTCTTT.

This chain connects TRBV28 to TRBJ2-2; 8 nucleotides line up with TRBD2. The CDR3 is 17 residues long. Germline trimming cut 3 bases from V and 5 bases from J; bases unmatched to any gene: 11. CDR1 and CDR2 (germline): MDHEN, SYDVKM. In nucleotides, the CDR3 is TGTGCCAGCAGTTTGGGTGGGGGACTAGGGAAAACCGGGGAGCTGTTTTTT. Protein sequence: CASSLGGGLGKTGELFF.

V is TRBV27 and J is TRBJ2-7; 9 nucleotides agree with TRBD1. The CDR3 has 15 residues. Per germline, CDR1 MNHEY and CDR2 SMNVEV (reference sequence). Germline trimming cut 6 bases from V and 4 bases from J; bases unmatched to any gene: 10. The CDR3 region is CASRETGGGTYEQYF. CDR3 nucleotides: TGTGCCAGCAGGGAGACAGGGGGAGGTACTTACGAGCAGTACTTC.

The chain recombines TRBV6-5 with TRBJ2-2; 7 bases are a match to TRBD2. The CDR3 has 15 amino acids. The germline gives CDR1 MNHEY, CDR2 SVGAGI. The V segment lost 0 bases and the J segment 4 bases; nucleotides outside the gene matches: 2. CDR3 residues: CASSYSAGTTGELFF. The CDR3 DNA reads as TGTGCCAGCAGTTACTCAGCGGGGACCACCGGGGAGCTGTTTTTT.

This chain links TRBV9 with TRBJ2-5, with a weak D call TRBD2 (5 bases). Trimming cost V 4 bases and J 7 bases, with 11 bases left between them. CDR1 and CDR2 (germline): SGDLS, YYNGEE. The CDR3 sequence is 12 residues long. The CDR3 is CASSTSRGTQYF. CDR3 in DNA: TGTGCCAGCAGCACCTCCCGGGGGACCCAGTACTTC.

The CDR3 DNA sequence: TGTGCCAGCAGCTTGGCCGAAGGGGGATCGGGTGGCTACACCTTC. It yields the protein CASSLAEGGSGGYTF. The chain links TRBV5-4 to TRBJ1-2; possible D gene TRBD1, 6 bases. The V end lost 0 bases, the J end lost 7 bases, and 16 bases lay between the germline ends. This CDR3 contains 15 residues. Germline CDR1 reads SGHNT; CDR2 reads YYREEE (reference sequence).

This chain connects TRBV2 to TRBJ1-1; TRBD1 is a possible D gene (5 bases). Germline CDR1 and CDR2: SNHLY and FYNNEI. V was pared by 5 bases and J by 8 bases, with 18 bases between. The CDR3 loop spans 14 amino acids. The CDR3 nucleotides read TGTGCCAGCAGTAAAGGTAGGGGTGGAGAAGAAGCTTTCTTT. Translated: CASSKGRGGEEAFF.

This clone was recorded only once. The genes are TRBV19 and TRBJ2-2, with 13 nucleotides matching TRBD2. The germline gives CDR1 LNHDA, CDR2 SQIVND (reference sequence). V dropped 4 bases and J dropped 8; count of bases not matched to a gene: 10. The CDR3 has 17 residues. CDR3 sequence reads: CASSNRTSGRNPGELFF. The CDR3 nucleotides are TGTGCCAGTAGTAACCGGACTAGCGGGAGAAATCCGGGGGAGCTGTTTTTT.

The V gene is TRBV2, the J gene TRBJ1-4; tentative D call: TRBD1 (5 bases). The germline gives CDR1 SNHLY, CDR2 FYNNEI. Trimming took 8 bases from V and 5 from J, leaving 15 bases between them. The CDR3 loop spans 14 amino acids. The CDR3 region has the DNA TGTGCCAGCTCAAGGGGCGGGAGGAATGAAAAACTGTTTTTT. The encoded protein is CASSRGGRNEKLFF.

The rearrangement links TRBV11-2 to TRBJ2-6, with 7 positions matching TRBD1. The germline gives CDR1 SGHAT, CDR2 FQNNGV. The ends lost 3 bases at V and 5 bases at J; junction bases unmatched: 1. There are 14 residues in the CDR3. This CDR3 is CASSFRGRANVLTF. CDR3 DNA: TGTGCCAGCAGCTTCAGGGGGAGGGCCAACGTCCTGACTTTC.

CDR3: CASSLEVLAGYTDTQYF. The CDR3 DNA sequence: TGTGCCAGCAGCTTGGAAGTGCTAGCGGGCTACACAGATACGCAGTATTTT. V and J are TRBV5-4 and TRBJ2-3; 8 bases agree with TRBD2. The length of the CDR3 is 17 residues. With V trimmed by 0 bases and J by 2 bases, 8 bases remained unmatched. The germline gives CDR1 SGHNT, CDR2 YYREEE (reference sequence).

The rearrangement links TRBV10-3 to TRBJ2-7; 7 nucleotides line up with TRBD1. CDR1 and CDR2 from the germline V gene are ENHRY and SYGVKD. The CDR3 is made up of 15 amino acids. The V gene end was trimmed by 1 base and the J gene end by 0 bases; junction bases not matched to a gene: 3. CDR3 in DNA: TGTGCCATCAGTGAGTGGGGACAGAGCTCCTACGAGCAGTACTTC. It encodes CAISEWGQSSYEQYF.

The rearrangement links TRBV27 to TRBJ1-5; TRBD1 might be the D (6 bases). This CDR3 comprises 16 residues. From germline, CDR1 is MNHEY and CDR2 SMNVEV (reference sequence). With 3 bases removed from V and 0 bases from J, the gap between germline ends came to 12 bases. DNA of the CDR3: TGTGCCAGCAGTTTTTCAGGGGTTTATAGCAATCAGCCCCAGCATTTT. Amino acids: CASSFSGVYSNQPQHF.

This clone was counted a single time. J is TRBJ1-4 and V is TRBV4-3; D call uncertain. V shed 0 bases and J shed 5 bases, with 10 bases lying between them. The CDR3 consists of 15 residues. Germline CDR1 and CDR2: LGHNA and YSLEER. CDR3 region: CASSQDLKPNEKLFF. CDR3 in DNA: TGCGCCAGCAGCCAAGATCTGAAGCCGAATGAAAAACTGTTTTTT.

The chain combines TRBV2 with TRBJ2-1; 7 bases line up with TRBD2. After removal of 6 bases from V and 13 bases from J, the junction contained 12 bases not matched to a gene. In germline, CDR1 is SNHLY, CDR2 FYNNEI. The CDR3 runs to 13 residues. The CDR3 nucleotides read TGTGCCAGCAGGAAAGATACTAGCGCGTTACAGTTCTTC. Protein: CASRKDTSALQFF. The entire variable domain, with the rest obtained from reference TRBV2 and TRBJ2-1, is as follows: EPEVTQTPSHQVTQMGQEVILRCVPISNHLYFYWYRQILGQKVEFLVSFYNNEISEKSEIFDDQFSVERPDGSNFTLKIRSTKLEDSAMYFCASRKDTSALQFFGPGTRLTVL.

V is TRBV27 and J is TRBJ2-5; 7 bases fit TRBD2. This CDR3 is 16 amino acids long. The germline V gene encodes CDR1 MNHEY and CDR2 SMNVEV (reference sequence). V gave up 1 base and J gave up 5 bases; unmatched junction bases: 10. DNA of the CDR3: TGTGCCAGCAGTTTATTAGGGGCAGGGAGGGTGGAGACCCAGTACTTC. Translating it yields CASSLLGAGRVETQYF.

This chain connects TRBV24-1 to TRBJ2-5, with 7 bases that match TRBD1. Germline loops: CDR1 KGHDR, CDR2 SFDVKD. The CDR3 consists of 12 residues. V lost 5 bases, J lost 9 bases, and 5 bases stayed unmatched. The CDR3 region has the DNA TGTGCCACCAGTGGGGTGACAGGGCCCCAGTACTTC. As protein: CATSGVTGPQYF.

V and J are TRBV3-1 (or the pseudogene TRBV3-2) and TRBJ1-1; no clear D. The V end was cut by 10 bases, the J end by 2 bases, with 8 bases between. In germline, CDR1 is LGHDT, CDR2 YNNKEL (reference sequence). CDR3 length equals 11 residues. The CDR3 region has the DNA TGTGCCACCACACGTAACACTGAAGCTTTCTTT. Protein sequence: CATTRNTEAFF.

Here the CDR3 DNA reads TGTGCCAGTAGTGGCGACAGGGCGGGGAATCAGCCCCAGCATTTT. Residues: CASSGDRAGNQPQHF. The chain joins TRBV19 to TRBJ1-5; 7 bases align to TRBD1. The V and J ends lost 5 bases and 4 bases, in that order; junction bases with no gene match: 8. The germline CDR1 and CDR2 sequences are LNHDA and SQIVND (reference sequence). CDR3 length: 15 residues. Looking up the rest from reference TRBV19 and TRBJ1-5 gives the full variable domain: DGGITQSPKYLFRKEGQNVTLSCEQNLNHDAMYWYRQDPGQGLRLIYYSQIVNDFQKGDIAEGYSVSREKKESFPLTVTSAQKNPTAFYLCASSGDRAGNQPQHFGDGTRLSIL.

The chain combines TRBV3-1 (or the pseudogene TRBV3-2) with TRBJ2-4, with 12 bases that match TRBD2. The CDR3 covers 18 residues. The trim removed 7 bases at V and 1 base at J, leaving 11 bases unmatched. Germline assignment: CDR1 LGHDT and CDR2 YNNKEL (reference sequence). This CDR3 is CASTALAGGQGAKNIQYF. The DNA for the CDR3 is TGTGCCAGCACCGCCCTAGCGGGGGGGCAAGGGGCCAAAAACATTCAGTACTTC.

Here the CDR3 DNA reads TGTGCCAGCAGTCAGGGGTCTGGAAACACCATATATTTT. As protein: CASSQGSGNTIYF. The chain recombines TRBV12-3 or TRBV12-4 with TRBJ1-3, with D possibly being TRBD1 (6 bases). V lost 5 bases and J lost 1, with 6 bases in between. There are 13 residues in the CDR3.

The chain uses TRBV7-8 and TRBJ1-3; D may be TRBD1 (5 bases). This CDR3 comprises 15 residues. The ends were cut back, 2 bases at V and 3 bases at J, with 11 bases in the middle. Germline lookup yields CDR1 SGHVS and CDR2 FQNEAQ. The CDR3 loop reads CASSLWMGLGNTIYF. The CDR3 DNA is TGTGCCAGCAGCTTATGGATGGGGCTTGGAAACACCATATATTTT.

This clone was picked up one time. V gene TRBV11-3 combines with J gene TRBJ2-7, with D maybe TRBD2 (5 bases). Germline CDR1 SGHNT, CDR2 YENEEA. This CDR3 has 12 amino acids. With 6 bases removed from V and 5 bases from J, the gap between germline ends came to 11 bases. In nucleotides, the CDR3 is TGTGCCAGCAGTCGGGGTTGGGACGAGCAGTACTTC. It is translated as CASSRGWDEQYF.

The V call is TRBV5-1, the J call TRBJ2-2; 10 bases align to TRBD2. V was clipped by 1 base and J by 0 bases; unmatched bases: 0. Germline V gene lookup returns CDR1 SGHRS and CDR2 YFSETQ. This CDR3 has 16 amino acids. CDR3 coding DNA: TGCGCCAGCAGCTTGACTAGCGGGGCGAACACCGGGGAGCTGTTTTTT. Residues: CASSLTSGANTGELFF.

J is TRBJ1-4 and V is TRBV19; 8 bases align to TRBD1. This CDR3 has 16 amino acids. The germline V gene encodes CDR1 LNHDA and CDR2 SQIVND (reference sequence). The junction had 8 bases not matched to a gene; V was cut back by 6 bases and J by 2 bases. CDR3 sequence (DNA): TGTGCCAGTAGCCCCCGACAGGGGAGTACTAATGAAAAACTGTTTTTT. It codes for CASSPRQGSTNEKLFF.